The clone carrying this T cell receptor beta chain was counted between two and nine times. Its specificity is unknown. The study reverse transcribed the entire isolated RNA, so it sequenced expressed TCRB transcripts. Sequencing used immunoSEQ multiplex PCR; TCRdb keeps in-frame clones, though not all of them. The sample lists under 250,000 clones; roughly 13% were seen once. This entry belongs to a study of beta chain features in type 1 diabetes. Study findings and constraints: TCRB CDR3s were moderately but significantly shorter in Type 1 diabetes patients in all four CD4+ subsets.

CDR3 length: 11 amino acids. CDR1 SQVTM and CDR2 ANQGSEA come from the germline V gene. V shed 7 bases, J shed 10 bases, and the junction held 7 bases outside the gene matches. The genes are TRBV29-1 and TRBJ1-1; 9 bases fit TRBD1. The sequence derives from a man aged 30 to 39 with type 1 diabetes. Sequenced: naive CD4+ T cells from blood. CDR3 in DNA: TGCAGCGCCGGGGACAGGGCGTCAGCTTTCTTT. This sequence encodes CSAGDRASAFF.